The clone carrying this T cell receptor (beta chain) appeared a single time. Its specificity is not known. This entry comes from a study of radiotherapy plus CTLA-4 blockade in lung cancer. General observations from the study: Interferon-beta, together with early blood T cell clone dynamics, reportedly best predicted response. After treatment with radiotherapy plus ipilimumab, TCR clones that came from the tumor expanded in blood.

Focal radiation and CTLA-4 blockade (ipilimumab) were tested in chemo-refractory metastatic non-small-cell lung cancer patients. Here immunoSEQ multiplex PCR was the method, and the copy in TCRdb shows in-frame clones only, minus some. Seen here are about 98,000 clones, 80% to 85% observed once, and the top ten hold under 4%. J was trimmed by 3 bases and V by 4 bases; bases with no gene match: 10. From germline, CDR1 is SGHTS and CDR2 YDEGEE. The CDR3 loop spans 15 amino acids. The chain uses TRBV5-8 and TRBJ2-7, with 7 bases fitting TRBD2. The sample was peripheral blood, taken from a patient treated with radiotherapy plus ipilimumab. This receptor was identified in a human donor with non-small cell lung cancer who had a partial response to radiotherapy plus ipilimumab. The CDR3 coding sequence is TGTGCCAGCAGCATTGGGGCGGGAGAAAACTACGAGCAGTACTTC. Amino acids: CASSIGAGENYEQYF.